The rows below give T cell receptor beta chains drawn from one sample of a study of beta chain features in type 1 diabetes. TCRdb's copy holds only in-frame clones and misses some; the assay was immunoSEQ multiplex PCR. The sample shows around 180,000 clones, 6.5% to 9.5% of them seen only once. Sequenced input: central memory CD4+ T cells from blood. The receptors come from a middle-aged woman with type 1 diabetes. Each CDR3 is given with its conserved first and last residue. Fields, in order: V gene, J gene, D gene, clone size, CDR3 protein, CDR3 DNA. D genes are given only for firm matches. The size of a clone is reported for some rows only, either as once, few or many, or as a class for expanded clones.

V gene: TRBV7-2
J gene: TRBJ1-5
D gene: TRBD1
clone size: few
CDR3 protein: CASSLRGQGINQPQHF
CDR3 DNA: TGTGCCAGCAGCTTAAGGGGACAGGGGATTAATCAGCCCCAGCATTTT

V gene: TRBV28
J gene: TRBJ1-4
D gene: .
clone size: .
CDR3 protein: CASSSTREGEKLFF
CDR3 DNA: TGTGCCAGCAGTTCCACGCGGGAAGGTGAAAAACTGTTTTTT

V gene: TRBV27
J gene: TRBJ2-5
D gene: TRBD1
clone size: .
CDR3 protein: CASSLLTTGTGKETQYF
CDR3 DNA: TGTGCCAGCAGTTTATTAACCACCGGGACAGGGAAGGAGACCCAGTACTTC

V gene: TRBV7-3
J gene: TRBJ1-1
D gene: .
clone size: .
CDR3 protein: CASSLGGSTEAFF
CDR3 DNA: TGTGCCAGCAGCCTCGGGGGTAGCACTGAAGCTTTCTTT

V gene: TRBV6-1
J gene: TRBJ1-5
D gene: .
clone size: .
CDR3 protein: CASSEMVQQPQHF
CDR3 DNA: TGTGCCAGCAGTGAAATGGTGCAGCAGCCCCAGCATTTT

V gene: TRBV5-4
J gene: TRBJ2-3
D gene: .
clone size: few
CDR3 protein: CASSLGSRILTEDTQYF
CDR3 DNA: TGTGCCAGCAGCTTGGGTTCCCGGATCCTAACGGAGGATACGCAGTATTTT

V gene: TRBV5-1
J gene: TRBJ1-2
D gene: .
clone size: many
CDR3 protein: CASSSAGYNYGYTF
CDR3 DNA: TGCGCCAGCAGCTCTGCAGGGTATAACTATGGCTACACCTTC

V gene: TRBV11-1
J gene: TRBJ2-5
D gene: TRBD2
clone size: few
CDR3 protein: CASSPGTSSQETQYF
CDR3 DNA: TGTGCCAGCAGCCCGGGGACTAGCAGTCAAGAGACCCAGTACTTC

V gene: TRBV5-6
J gene: TRBJ2-4
D gene: .
clone size: few
CDR3 protein: CASSWGRQVTKNIQYF
CDR3 DNA: TGTGCCAGCAGCTGGGGACGACAGGTCACCAAAAACATTCAGTACTTC

V gene: TRBV18
J gene: TRBJ2-5
D gene: .
clone size: few
CDR3 protein: CASSSRQETQYF
CDR3 DNA: TGTGCCAGCTCATCCAGGCAAGAGACCCAGTACTTC

V gene: TRBV2
J gene: TRBJ2-1
D gene: .
clone size: .
CDR3 protein: CASSGWGRETREQFF
CDR3 DNA: TGTGCCAGCAGTGGGTGGGGGCGGGAGACAAGGGAGCAGTTCTTC

V gene: TRBV29-1
J gene: TRBJ2-7
D gene: .
clone size: few
CDR3 protein: CSVVEGRGGFEQYF
CDR3 DNA: TGCAGCGTTGTAGAAGGCAGGGGCGGTTTCGAGCAGTACTTC

V gene: TRBV28
J gene: TRBJ2-3
D gene: TRBD1
clone size: few
CDR3 protein: CASGRGGAADTQYF
CDR3 DNA: TGTGCCAGTGGACGAGGGGGCGCAGCAGATACGCAGTATTTT

V gene: TRBV18
J gene: TRBJ2-5
D gene: TRBD2
clone size: .
CDR3 protein: CASSLAGTSGITQDTQYF
CDR3 DNA: TGTGCCAGCTCACTAGCTGGGACTAGCGGGATCACCCAAGACACCCAGTACTTC

V gene: TRBV14
J gene: TRBJ2-7
D gene: .
clone size: few
CDR3 protein: CASSQNSYEQYF
CDR3 DNA: TGTGCCAGCAGCCAGAACAGCTACGAGCAGTACTTC

V gene: TRBV2
J gene: TRBJ2-7
D gene: TRBD1
clone size: few
CDR3 protein: CASSRQGQQYF
CDR3 DNA: TGTGCCAGCAGCCGACAGGGCCAGCAGTACTTC

V gene: TRBV4-1
J gene: TRBJ1-2
D gene: .
clone size: .
CDR3 protein: CASSQDRTLTTSNYGYTF
CDR3 DNA: TGCGCCAGCAGCCAAGATCGTACCCTGACAACTTCTAACTATGGCTACACCTTC

V gene: TRBV7-2
J gene: TRBJ2-1
D gene: .
clone size: .
CDR3 protein: CASTGPTVGYNEQFF
CDR3 DNA: TGTGCCAGCACCGGCCCGACTGTGGGTTACAATGAGCAGTTCTTC

V gene: TRBV19
J gene: TRBJ1-5
D gene: TRBD1
clone size: .
CDR3 protein: CASSMGRQGHQPQHF
CDR3 DNA: TGTGCCAGTAGTATGGGTAGACAGGGTCACCAGCCCCAGCATTTT

V gene: TRBV11-3
J gene: TRBJ2-3
D gene: TRBD1
clone size: .
CDR3 protein: CASSKGQGTSSTDTQYF
CDR3 DNA: TGTGCCAGCAGCAAGGGACAGGGGACCTCTAGCACAGATACGCAGTATTTT

V gene: TRBV25-1
J gene: TRBJ1-5
D gene: .
clone size: .
CDR3 protein: CASRRGLGQGLSQPQHF
CDR3 DNA: TGTGCCAGCAGGAGGGGGTTAGGGCAGGGGCTTAGTCAGCCCCAGCATTTT

V gene: TRBV5-6
J gene: TRBJ1-2
D gene: TRBD1
clone size: .
CDR3 protein: CASRRGTVLYGYTF
CDR3 DNA: TGTGCCAGCAGGCGCGGGACAGTACTTTATGGCTACACCTTC

V gene: TRBV9
J gene: TRBJ2-6
D gene: .
clone size: .
CDR3 protein: CASSVSSSGANVLTF
CDR3 DNA: TGTGCCAGCAGCGTATCGTCTTCTGGGGCCAACGTCCTGACTTTC

V gene: TRBV4-1
J gene: TRBJ2-7
D gene: TRBD1
clone size: .
CDR3 protein: CASSQGQGGSYEQYF
CDR3 DNA: TGCGCCAGCAGCCAAGGACAGGGCGGCTCCTACGAGCAGTACTTC

V gene: TRBV2
J gene: TRBJ1-1
D gene: .
clone size: few
CDR3 protein: CASSREGWATEAFF
CDR3 DNA: TGTGCCAGCAGCAGGGAGGGGTGGGCCACTGAAGCTTTCTTT

V gene: TRBV28
J gene: TRBJ2-5
D gene: .
clone size: few
CDR3 protein: CASSGSKETQYF
CDR3 DNA: TGTGCCAGCTCCGGGAGCAAGGAGACCCAGTACTTC

V gene: TRBV4-3
J gene: TRBJ1-6
D gene: .
clone size: .
CDR3 protein: CASSQTGLNSPLHF
CDR3 DNA: TGCGCCAGCAGCCAGACAGGTTTGAATTCACCCCTCCACTTT

V gene: TRBV18
J gene: TRBJ1-2
D gene: .
clone size: few
CDR3 protein: CASSQGKEYGYTF
CDR3 DNA: TGTGCCAGCTCACAGGGGAAAGAGTATGGCTACACCTTC

V gene: TRBV27
J gene: TRBJ2-3
D gene: .
clone size: few
CDR3 protein: CASSRDFRTDTQYF
CDR3 DNA: TGTGCCAGCAGCCGGGACTTCCGCACAGATACGCAGTATTTT

V gene: TRBV29-1
J gene: TRBJ1-1
D gene: .
clone size: .
CDR3 protein: CSVLRDMNTEAFF
CDR3 DNA: TGCAGCGTATTGAGGGATATGAACACTGAAGCTTTCTTT

V gene: TRBV29-1
J gene: TRBJ2-7
D gene: .
clone size: few
CDR3 protein: CSVSWAAYEQYF
CDR3 DNA: TGCAGCGTTTCGTGGGCCGCCTACGAGCAGTACTTC

V gene: TRBV30
J gene: TRBJ2-7
D gene: .
clone size: many
CDR3 protein: CAWKQQGPYEQYF
CDR3 DNA: TGTGCCTGGAAACAGCAGGGCCCCTACGAGCAGTACTTC

V gene: TRBV6-6
J gene: TRBJ1-5
D gene: TRBD1
clone size: .
CDR3 protein: CASSSQGAQPQHF
CDR3 DNA: TGTGCCAGCAGTTCGCAGGGGGCACAGCCCCAGCATTTT

V gene: TRBV15
J gene: TRBJ2-3
D gene: TRBD2
clone size: .
CDR3 protein: CATSRLAGGRGADTQYF
CDR3 DNA: TGTGCCACCAGCAGACTCGCTGGCGGGAGAGGAGCAGATACGCAGTATTTT

V gene: TRBV5-4
J gene: TRBJ1-2
D gene: .
clone size: few
CDR3 protein: CASSVDRSYGYTF
CDR3 DNA: TGTGCCAGCAGCGTTGACAGGAGCTATGGCTACACCTTC

V gene: TRBV7-9
J gene: TRBJ1-1
D gene: .
clone size: .
CDR3 protein: CASSLEAGNTEAFF
CDR3 DNA: TGTGCCAGCAGCTTAGAAGCGGGGAACACTGAAGCTTTCTTT

V gene: TRBV27
J gene: TRBJ1-2
D gene: TRBD1
clone size: few
CDR3 protein: CASSPGQGANYGYTF
CDR3 DNA: TGTGCCAGCAGTCCCGGACAGGGAGCTAACTATGGCTACACCTTC

V gene: TRBV6-5
J gene: TRBJ2-3
D gene: .
clone size: .
CDR3 protein: CASSYRGASTDTQYF
CDR3 DNA: TGTGCCAGCAGTTATCGGGGTGCTAGCACAGATACGCAGTATTTT

V gene: TRBV11-2
J gene: TRBJ2-5
D gene: TRBD2
clone size: .
CDR3 protein: CASRRSGGRGETQYF
CDR3 DNA: TGTGCCAGCAGACGGAGCGGGGGCCGGGGGGAGACCCAGTACTTC

V gene: TRBV2
J gene: TRBJ1-1
D gene: TRBD1
clone size: many
CDR3 protein: CASSRQGVLLSNTEAFF
CDR3 DNA: TGTGCCAGCAGTAGACAGGGGGTCCTACTCTCGAACACTGAAGCTTTCTTT

V gene: TRBV27
J gene: TRBJ2-7
D gene: TRBD2
clone size: .
CDR3 protein: CASSLYGAGYEQYF
CDR3 DNA: TGTGCCAGCAGTTTATATGGAGCGGGGTACGAGCAGTACTTC

V gene: TRBV4-3
J gene: TRBJ2-1
D gene: TRBD2
clone size: .
CDR3 protein: CASSQVSGANSGRANEQFF
CDR3 DNA: TGCGCCAGCAGCCAAGTAAGCGGGGCGAATAGCGGGAGGGCCAATGAGCAGTTCTTC

V gene: TRBV6-6
J gene: TRBJ2-7
D gene: TRBD2
clone size: few
CDR3 protein: CASRPGLANYEQYF
CDR3 DNA: TGTGCCAGCAGGCCGGGACTAGCGAACTACGAGCAGTACTTC

V gene: TRBV2
J gene: TRBJ1-2
D gene: TRBD1
clone size: many
CDR3 protein: CASSRTGEDGYTF
CDR3 DNA: TGTGCCAGCAGTCGGACAGGGGAAGATGGCTACACCTTC

V gene: TRBV5-6
J gene: TRBJ2-7
D gene: .
clone size: many
CDR3 protein: CASSLSLAPAYEQYF
CDR3 DNA: TGTGCCAGCAGCTTGTCCCTAGCGCCCGCCTACGAGCAGTACTTC

V gene: TRBV4-2
J gene: TRBJ2-1
D gene: TRBD2
clone size: few
CDR3 protein: CASSQDTRTSGDNEQFF
CDR3 DNA: TGTGCCAGCAGCCAAGATACCCGGACTAGCGGCGACAATGAGCAGTTCTTC

V gene: TRBV4-3
J gene: TRBJ2-5
D gene: .
clone size: .
CDR3 protein: CASSQDAAGETQYF
CDR3 DNA: TGCGCCAGCAGCCAAGATGCGGCCGGGGAGACCCAGTACTTC

V gene: TRBV5-4
J gene: TRBJ2-5
D gene: .
clone size: .
CDR3 protein: CASSSSDFQETQYF
CDR3 DNA: TGTGCCAGCAGCAGCAGCGACTTTCAAGAGACCCAGTACTTC

V gene: TRBV19
J gene: TRBJ1-2
D gene: .
clone size: .
CDR3 protein: CASSNQVGSYGYTF
CDR3 DNA: TGTGCCAGTAGCAACCAGGTCGGTAGCTATGGCTACACCTTC

V gene: TRBV15
J gene: TRBJ2-7
D gene: .
clone size: .
CDR3 protein: CATSPGSGPSSYEQYF
CDR3 DNA: TGTGCCACCAGCCCTGGAAGTGGGCCGAGCTCCTACGAGCAGTACTTC

V gene: TRBV2
J gene: TRBJ2-4
D gene: TRBD1
clone size: few
CDR3 protein: CASAVTGGKNIQYF
CDR3 DNA: TGTGCCAGCGCGGTGACAGGGGGCAAAAACATTCAGTACTTC